This T cell receptor beta chain stems from a study of blood T cell repertoires in COVID-19. Study-level background: Samples taken during acute and convalescent COVID-19 were collected in the United States, Italy and Spain. Sample material is recorded as cDNA or gDNA derived from T cells, B-cell-depleted T cells, or PBMCs.

This CDR3 region has 12 residues. Germline assignment: CDR1 MNHNY and CDR2 SVGAGI (reference sequence). Authors' processing steps: Amplified reference gene primers provided the basis for estimating nucleated cell counts. Sequencing used immunoSEQ multiplex PCR; TCRdb keeps in-frame clones, though not all of them. V, J and clone size are taken as reported in that table, and D and trimming were inferred from the DNA itself. The repertoire has more than 200,000 clones, approximately 81% of them found once; the top ten carry 8% to 13%. On this clone itself: The junction does not match germline at one end; this may be a read error.

The clonotype originates from a woman of 80 years or more with acute or convalescent COVID-19. What was sequenced was peripheral blood. The chain couples TRBV6-6 to TRBJ1-2; no reliable D call. Here the CDR3 reads CASSYQQTRSGF. The CDR3 DNA sequence: TGTGCCAGCAGTTACCAGCAGACCCGGTCGGGCTTC.